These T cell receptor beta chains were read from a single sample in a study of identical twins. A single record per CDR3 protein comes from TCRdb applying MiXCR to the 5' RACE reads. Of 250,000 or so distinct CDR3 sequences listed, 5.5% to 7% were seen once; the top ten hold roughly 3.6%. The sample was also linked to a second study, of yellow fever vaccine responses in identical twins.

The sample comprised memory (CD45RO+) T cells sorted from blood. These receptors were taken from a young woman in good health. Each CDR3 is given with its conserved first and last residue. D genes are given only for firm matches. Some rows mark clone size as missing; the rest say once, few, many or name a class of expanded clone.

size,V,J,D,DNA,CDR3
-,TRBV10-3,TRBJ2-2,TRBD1,TGTGCCATCCAAAACCAACTCGCAGGGGGTAGAGCCGGGGAGCTGTTTTTT,CAIQNQLAGGRAGELFF
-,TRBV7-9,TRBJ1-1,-,TGTGCCAGCAGCTCAGAGGTGAACACTGAAGCTTTCTTT,CASSSEVNTEAFF
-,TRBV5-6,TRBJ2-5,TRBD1,TGTGCCAGCAGCGACCCGACAGGGGGCCAAGAGACCCAGTACTTC,CASSDPTGGQETQYF
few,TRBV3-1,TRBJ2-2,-,TGTGCCAGCAGCCAAATCAGGGGCGCTACCGGGGAGCTGTTTTTT,CASSQIRGATGELFF
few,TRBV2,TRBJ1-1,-,TGTGCCAGCAGCATCCCGACGGCTGAGACTGAAGCTTTCTTT,CASSIPTAETEAFF
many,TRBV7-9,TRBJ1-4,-,TGTGCCAGCAGCCCGAGGGGGGAAATAGAAAAACTGTTTTTT,CASSPRGEIEKLFF
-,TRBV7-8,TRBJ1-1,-,TGTGCCAGCAGCCCCGTGAGGGGAGCGAACACTGAAGCTTTCTTT,CASSPVRGANTEAFF
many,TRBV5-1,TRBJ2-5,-,TGCGCCAGCAGCTTGCGGGGTTTCCAAGAGACCCAGTACTTC,CASSLRGFQETQYF
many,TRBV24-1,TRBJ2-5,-,TGTGCCACCAGTGCAGATAAAGAGACCCAGTACTTC,CATSADKETQYF
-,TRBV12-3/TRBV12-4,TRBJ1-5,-,TGTGCCAGCAGCAGGGGCGCCCCAAATCAGCCCCAGCATTTT,CASSRGAPNQPQHF
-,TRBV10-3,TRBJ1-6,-,TGTGCCATCGCCTCCGTGAGGGGAGGCGATTATAATTCACCCCTCCACTTT,CAIASVRGGDYNSPLHF
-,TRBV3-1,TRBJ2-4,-,TGTGCCAGCAGCCACTCGGACAGACTAGCCAAAAACATTCAGTACTTC,CASSHSDRLAKNIQYF
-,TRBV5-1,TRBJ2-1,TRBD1,TGCGCCAGCAGGGGACAGGGGGCGAGGGCTAGCGGGCCTACCTACAATGAGCAGTTCTTC,CASRGQGARASGPTYNEQFF
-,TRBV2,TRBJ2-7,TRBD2,TGTGCCAGCAGTTTAGGGATGGGGACTAGCGGCCCCCAGTACTTC,CASSLGMGTSGPQYF
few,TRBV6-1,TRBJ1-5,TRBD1,TGTGCCAGCAGTAGGACGACAGGGGATGGACCCCAGCATTTT,CASSRTTGDGPQHF
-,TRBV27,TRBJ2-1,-,TGTGCCAGCCGGCCACTAGGGAACAATGAGCAGTTCTTC,CASRPLGNNEQFF
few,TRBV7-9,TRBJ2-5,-,TGTGCCAGCAGCTCCCCGGGGGTGGCCGGGGAGACCCAGTACTTC,CASSSPGVAGETQYF
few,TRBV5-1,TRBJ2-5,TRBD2,TGCGCCAGCAGCCTTCTAGCGGGAGGGCCATGGGAGACCCAGTACTTC,CASSLLAGGPWETQYF
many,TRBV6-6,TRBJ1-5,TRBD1,TGTGCCAGCAGTCTAGGACAGGTTGAGCCCCAGCATTTT,CASSLGQVEPQHF
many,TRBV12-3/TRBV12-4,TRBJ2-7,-,TGTGCCAGCAGTCCCACCGGGACCCACTCCTACGAGCAGTACTTC,CASSPTGTHSYEQYF
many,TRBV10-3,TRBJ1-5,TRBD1,TGTGCCATCAAAGAAGGGACAGGGAACAATCAGCCCCAGCATTTT,CAIKEGTGNNQPQHF
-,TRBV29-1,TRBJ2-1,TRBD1,TGCAGCGTTTCCCTTTCGGGACAGGGGTTGAATGAGCAGTTCTTC,CSVSLSGQGLNEQFF